This T cell receptor (beta chain) was recovered during a study of blood T cell repertoires in COVID-19 (TCRdb year 2020). Concerning the study at large: The collaborator samples originated in the United States, Italy and Spain and spanned the acute and convalescent phases of COVID-19. The repertoires were released in a freely available public database meant as a resource for research on the immune response to SARS-CoV-2. Where HLA class I and class II types were available, the types were taken from metadata supplied by the sample provider, not from assay-based typing. The material from the prospective study consisted of cDNA or gDNA derived from T cells, B-cell-depleted T cells, or PBMCs. The sample metadata nearly always contained a de-identified subject ID, COVID-19 status, age in years and sex. Subjects who had been exposed to COVID-19, were actively infected with it, or had recovered from it provided the deeply sampled blood TCRbeta repertoires that made up the dataset. Samples came from the ongoing ImmuneRACE study (first 160 participants) plus 1,254 subjects from 6 global collaborators.

TCRbeta CDR3 regions were amplified from genomic DNA by means of the immunoSEQ Assay, a bias-controlled multiplex PCR. As for the original processing: Nucleated cell counts per sample were estimated from amplification of reference gene primers within the assay. To quantify the absolute abundance of each unique TCRbeta CDR3 rearrangement, sequence reads were collapsed and filtered. For each sample, productive Simpson clonality was calculated by taking the square root of Simpson's diversity index across productive rearrangements. This immuneACCESS table, as held by TCRdb, lists in-frame sequences with V and J called but not all clones. Of the missing ones, under half trace to an unresolved V gene in checked studies; the others have no known cause. V, J and clone size are those of that table, while D and trimming were read from the DNA. Here the sample has 330,000 or so clones; 87% occur a single time. Together, the top ten hold roughly a tenth of the sample.

V trim: 1 base; J trim: 3 bases; unmatched bases: 6. CDR1 and CDR2 are drawn from the germline V gene: SGHAT, FQNNGV. The CDR3 goes from the cysteine to the phenylalanine over 18 residues. The retained sequence is limited to the CDR3, 54 bases, with the frame set at the first base. The paper's findings and limits, for the study overall: Clinical and demographic metadata were provided uncurated, with the amount varying by source and participant.

One collaborating source in Seattle enrolled patients while the patients were actively infected and followed the patients over time throughout the course of disease. Collaborating institutions collected whole blood in K2EDTA tubes following their own protocols. For TCRbeta analysis, collaborators shipped samples as frozen whole blood, isolated PBMCs, or DNA extracted from either of those sample types. A remark on this clone: It has no known antigen specificity. The sample holds no much larger clone one base away, and base qualities are not on file.

Specimen: peripheral blood. The rearranged chain carries TRBV11-2 and TRBJ2-1, and TRBD2 matches 13 of the central bases. The source is a man between 25 and 39 years old with COVID-19, enrolled during active disease. The nucleotide sequence reads as follows: TGTGCCAGCAGCTTAGGACTAGCGGGGGGCCCCCGCTACAATGAGCAGTTCTTC. Its product reads: CASSLGLAGGPRYNEQFF.